This T cell receptor (beta chain) was sequenced in a study of Ad26.COV2.S vaccination and SARS-CoV-2 variants. Here immunoSEQ multiplex PCR was the method, and the copy in TCRdb shows in-frame clones only, minus some. The table lists hundreds of thousands of clones, around 89% of them singletons, with roughly 4.8% in the top ten. This CDR3 is built from 17 residues. CDR1 is MNHNY and CDR2 is SVGAGI in the germline V gene (reference sequence). The V end lost 5 bases, the J end lost 6 bases, and 26 bases lay between the germline ends. This clone was observed a handful of times. The sample's treatment: about 20 received Ad26.COV2.S at low or high dose, single or two shots; roughly five received placebo; per-sample allocation not given. Material that was analyzed had been drawn on day 63 after the first vaccine or placebo injection.

The chain is built from TRBV6-6 and TRBJ2-7, with D possibly TRBD2 on 6 matching bases. This clonotype was sampled from a person between 18 and 65 years old who received the Ad26.COV2.S COVID-19 vaccine or a placebo. The sample was peripheral blood, taken in a trial of Ad26.COV2.S vaccine versus placebo. Written as DNA, the CDR3 is TGTGCCAGCAGTGGATCAGCGGGCCGGACCACCACTAGCGAGCAGTACTTC. Amino acids: CASSGSAGRTTTSEQYF.